This T cell receptor (beta chain) was sequenced for a study of cytomegalovirus exposure and HLA in healthy donors. Study at large: It was reported in a later analysis that the approximately 120 validation repertoires used the same platform as the approximately 600 first-cohort repertoires. General study findings and limits: Testing in vitro showed a few CMV-associated chains specific for CMV antigens.

The data were produced by immunoSEQ multiplex PCR, yet TCRdb's version contains in-frame clones alone and is incomplete. Here the sample spans about 220,000 clones, just over 85% being singletons. The V end lost 1 base, the J end lost 0 bases, and 13 bases lay between the germline ends. Germline-derived CDR1 and CDR2 are SGHTA and FQGNSA. The length of the CDR3 is 16 residues. To note about this clone: Its specificity is not known.

The chain couples TRBV7-2 to TRBJ2-7, with a weak D call TRBD1 (5 bases). Source material: PBMCs. The sequence was collected from a woman aged 18-29 years in good health and CMV-seronegative. In DNA, the CDR3 is TGTGCCAGCAGCTTAGGCCCCCTCGACAGCTCCTACGAGCAGTACTTC. This encodes CASSLGPLDSSYEQYF.